These 4 T cell receptor beta chains came from one sample sequenced in a study of blood T cell repertoires in COVID-19. TCRdb's table, derived via immunoSEQ multiplex PCR, lists solely in-frame clones and lacks some. This table holds some 80,000 clones, roughly 85% found once. Sequenced: peripheral blood. The origin of the receptors is a man in his 60s with COVID-19, enrolled during active disease.

V and J are TRBV12-3 or TRBV12-4 and TRBJ1-2, with unresolved D. CDR3 size: 13 residues. Trimming removed 3 bases from V and 6 bases from J, with 11 bases in between. The CDR3 loop reads CASSLRFIHGYTF. The CDR3 DNA sequence: TGTGCCAGCAGTTTGAGGTTCATCCATGGCTACACCTTC.

V gene TRBV27 combines with J gene TRBJ2-5; 7 nucleotides line up with TRBD2. The germline CDR1 and CDR2 sequences are MNHEY and SMNVEV (reference sequence). V was pared by 6 bases and J by 5 bases, with 12 bases of the junction left unmatched. The CDR3 loop spans 15 amino acids. Here the CDR3 reads CASRGWTRRVETQYF. The CDR3 DNA is TGTGCCAGCAGGGGATGGACTAGACGTGTGGAGACCCAGTACTTC.

The chain is built from TRBV7-9 and TRBJ2-3; D may be TRBD2 (6 bases). CDR1 is SEHNR and CDR2 is FQNEAQ in the germline V gene (reference sequence). CDR3 length equals 16 residues. V was trimmed by 2 bases and J by 2 bases, leaving 14 bases between them. The CDR3 loop reads CASSLFAGWDTDTQYF. CDR3 DNA: TGTGCCAGCAGCTTATTTGCGGGATGGGACACAGATACGCAGTATTTT.

The chain employs TRBV30 and TRBJ1-2; D is unresolved. V lost 0 bases and J 6 bases, leaving 8 bases between the germline ends. Germline V CDR1 and CDR2: GTSNPN, SVGIG (reference sequence). This CDR3 has 12 amino acids. Written as DNA, the CDR3 is TGTGCCTGGAGTGTAACGGGGAATGGCTACACCTTC. This gives the protein CAWSVTGNGYTF.